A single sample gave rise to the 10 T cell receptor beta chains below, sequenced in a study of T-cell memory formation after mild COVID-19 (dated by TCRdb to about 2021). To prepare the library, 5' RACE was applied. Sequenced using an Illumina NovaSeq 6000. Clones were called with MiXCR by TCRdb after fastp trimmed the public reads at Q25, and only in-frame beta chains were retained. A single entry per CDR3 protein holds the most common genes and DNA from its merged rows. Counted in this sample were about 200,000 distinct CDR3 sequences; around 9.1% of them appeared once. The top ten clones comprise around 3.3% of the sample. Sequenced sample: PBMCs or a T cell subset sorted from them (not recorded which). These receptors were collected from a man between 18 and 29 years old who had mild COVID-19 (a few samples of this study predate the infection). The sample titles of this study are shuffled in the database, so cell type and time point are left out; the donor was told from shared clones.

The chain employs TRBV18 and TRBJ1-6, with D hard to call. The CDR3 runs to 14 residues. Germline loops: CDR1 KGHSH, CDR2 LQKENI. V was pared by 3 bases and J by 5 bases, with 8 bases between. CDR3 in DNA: TGTGCCAGCTCACCGGACGGAGATAATTCACCCCTCCACTTT. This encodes CASSPDGDNSPLHF.

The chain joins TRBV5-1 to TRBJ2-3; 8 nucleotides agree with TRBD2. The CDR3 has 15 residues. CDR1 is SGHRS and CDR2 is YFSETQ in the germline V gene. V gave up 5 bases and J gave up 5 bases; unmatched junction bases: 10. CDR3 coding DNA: TGCGCCAGCAGGGATGGGAGCGGGGGACAAGATACGCAGTATTTT. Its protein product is CASRDGSGGQDTQYF. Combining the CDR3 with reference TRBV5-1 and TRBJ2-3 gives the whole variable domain KAGVTQTPRYLIKTRGQQVTLSCSPISGHRSVSWYQQTPGQGLQFLFEYFSETQRNKGNFPGRFSGRQFSNSRSEMNVSTLELGDSALYLCASRDGSGGQDTQYFGPGTRLTVL.

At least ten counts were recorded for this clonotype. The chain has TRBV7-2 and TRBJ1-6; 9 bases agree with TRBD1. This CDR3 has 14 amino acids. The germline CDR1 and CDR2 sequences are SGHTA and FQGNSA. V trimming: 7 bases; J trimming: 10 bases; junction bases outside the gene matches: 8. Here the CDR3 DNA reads TGTGCCAGCAACCAACAGGGGGCAGGATCACCCCTCCACTTT. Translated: CASNQQGAGSPLHF.

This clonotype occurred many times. The CDR3 nucleotides read TGCAGTGCTCACCGGGGGTCCTATAATTCACCCCTCCACTTT. It encodes CSAHRGSYNSPLHF. The chain is built from TRBV20-1 and TRBJ1-6; D may be TRBD1 (5 bases). The CDR3 has 14 residues. The germline V gene encodes CDR1 DFQATT and CDR2 SNEGSKA (reference sequence). V shed 5 bases and J shed 1 base, with 9 bases lying between them.

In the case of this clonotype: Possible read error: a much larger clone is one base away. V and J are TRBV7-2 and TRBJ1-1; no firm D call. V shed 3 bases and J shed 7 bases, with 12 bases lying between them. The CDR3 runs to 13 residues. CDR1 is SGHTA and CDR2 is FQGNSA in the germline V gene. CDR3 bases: TGTGCCAGCAGCTTTTTACCCGGTTTTGAAGCTTTCTTT. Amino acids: CASSFLPGFEAFF.

CDR3 sequence reads: CASSLAGERKTQYF. CDR3 DNA sequence: TGCGCCAGCAGCTTGGCCGGCGAAAGAAAGACCCAGTACTTC. J is TRBJ2-5 and V is TRBV5-1; D is uncertain. V was shortened by 0 bases and J by 6 bases, with 12 bases between the two germline ends. The CDR3 runs to 14 residues. Germline loops: CDR1 SGHRS, CDR2 YFSETQ.

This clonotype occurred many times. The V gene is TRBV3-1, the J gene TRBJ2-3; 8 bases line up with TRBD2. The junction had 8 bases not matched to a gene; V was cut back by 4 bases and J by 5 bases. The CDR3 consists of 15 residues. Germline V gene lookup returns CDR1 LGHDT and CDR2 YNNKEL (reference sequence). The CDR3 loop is CASSRSPGGQDTQYF. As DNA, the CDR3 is TGTGCCAGCAGCCGGTCCCCGGGGGGGCAAGATACGCAGTATTTT.

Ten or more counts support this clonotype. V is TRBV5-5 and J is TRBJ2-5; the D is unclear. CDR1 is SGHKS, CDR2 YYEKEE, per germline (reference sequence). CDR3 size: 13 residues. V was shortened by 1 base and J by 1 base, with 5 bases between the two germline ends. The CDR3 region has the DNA TGTGCCAGCAGCTTGAACAGCCAAGAGACCCAGTACTTC. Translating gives CASSLNSQETQYF.

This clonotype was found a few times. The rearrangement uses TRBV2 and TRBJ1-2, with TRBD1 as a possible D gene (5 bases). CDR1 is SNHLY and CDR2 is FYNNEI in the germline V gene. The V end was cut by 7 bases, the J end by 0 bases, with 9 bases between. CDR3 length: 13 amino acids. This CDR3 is CASIWGTNYGYTF. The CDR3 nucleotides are TGTGCCAGCATCTGGGGGACTAACTATGGCTACACCTTC.

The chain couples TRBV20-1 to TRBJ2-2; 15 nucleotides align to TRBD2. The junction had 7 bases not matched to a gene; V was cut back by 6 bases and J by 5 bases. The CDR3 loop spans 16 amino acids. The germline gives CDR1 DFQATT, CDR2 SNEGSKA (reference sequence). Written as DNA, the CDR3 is TGCAGTGCCACTGGACTAGCGGGGGGGCATACCGGGGAGCTGTTTTTT. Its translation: CSATGLAGGHTGELFF.